Presented here are 22 T cell receptor beta chains from one specimen sequenced in a study of radiotherapy plus CTLA-4 blockade in lung cancer. Method: immunoSEQ multiplex PCR; TCRdb's copy keeps in-frame clones and lacks some. Among approximately 25,000 clones listed, roughly 73% were seen once. The sample in question was peripheral blood, obtained from a patient treated with radiotherapy plus ipilimumab. The receptors originated from a human donor with non-small cell lung cancer who had stable disease on radiotherapy plus ipilimumab.

The CDR3 reads CASSSRGGGSVPYNEQFF. Here the CDR3 DNA reads TGTGCCAGCAGCTCTCGGGGGGGCGGGAGTGTCCCCTACAATGAGCAGTTCTTC. The rearrangement joins TRBV5-4 to TRBJ2-1; 8 bases map to TRBD2. CDR3 size: 18 residues. Germline trimming cut 3 bases from V and 2 bases from J; bases unmatched to any gene: 13. Germline V gene data show CDR1 as SGHNT and CDR2 as YYREEE (reference sequence).

V is TRBV15 and J is TRBJ2-7, with TRBD1 as a possible D gene (5 bases). The germline V gene has CDR1 LNHNV and CDR2 YYDKDF (reference sequence). Trimming removed 2 bases at V and 4 bases at J, with 18 bases between. This CDR3 spans 16 amino acids. The CDR3 DNA is TGTGCCACCAGCAGAAGGGGTGGTGGGGATAGGTACGAGCAGTACTTC. Translated: CATSRRGGGDRYEQYF.

The chain combines TRBV19 with TRBJ2-3; a possible D gene is TRBD2 (6 bases). There are 15 residues in the CDR3. Germline lookup yields CDR1 LNHDA and CDR2 SQIVND (reference sequence). V shed 6 bases and J shed 3 bases, with 16 bases lying between them. The chain's CDR3 is CASRHRGLSTDTQYF. The CDR3 bases are TGTGCCAGTAGACATAGGGGACTTTCTACAGATACGCAGTATTTT.

This chain connects TRBV18 to TRBJ2-3; D uncertain. From germline, CDR1 is KGHSH and CDR2 LQKENI. This CDR3 comprises 11 residues. V lost 4 bases and J 5 bases, leaving 4 bases between the germline ends. The CDR3 region has the DNA TGTGCCAGCTCACTGGGAGATACGCAGTATTTT. It is translated as CASSLGDTQYF.

The chain carries TRBV7-2 and TRBJ2-3; D remains ambiguous. From germline, CDR1 is SGHTA and CDR2 FQGNSA. The length of the CDR3 is 13 residues. The germline V and J ends were trimmed by 5 bases and 14 bases, with 20 bases remaining between them. CDR3 sequence reads: CASSPVTRPNVYF. CDR3 bases: TGTGCCAGCAGCCCTGTCACTCGGCCGAATGTGTATTTT.

The chain has TRBV9 and TRBJ1-1; TRBD1 agrees at 7 bases. The germline CDR1 and CDR2 sequences are SGDLS and YYNGEE. The V gene end was trimmed by 8 bases and the J gene end by 0 bases; junction bases not matched to a gene: 7. The CDR3 has 14 amino acids. CDR3 sequence (DNA): TGTGCCAGTAATCCGGGACAGTTGAACACTGAAGCTTTCTTT. This encodes CASNPGQLNTEAFF.

The rearrangement links TRBV9 to TRBJ2-5; D gene uncertain. In germline, CDR1 is SGDLS, CDR2 YYNGEE. CDR3 length: 12 residues. The V gene lost 4 bases and the J gene lost 5 bases, with 9 bases spanning the gap. The CDR3 DNA is TGTGCCAGCAGCTTAAACGAGGAGACCCAGTACTTC. Its protein product is CASSLNEETQYF.

In this sample, this clone turned up a few times. The chain recombines TRBV19 with TRBJ2-7, with D perhaps given as TRBD1 or TRBD2 (6 bases each). V gave up 7 bases and J gave up 4 bases, with 14 bases separating them. The CDR3 is 13 residues long. Per germline, CDR1 LNHDA and CDR2 SQIVND (reference sequence). CDR3 nucleotides: TGTGCCAGTACCAAGGGGGGAGCTTACGAGCAGTACTTC. This translates into CASTKGGAYEQYF.

The chain has TRBV28 and TRBJ1-5; TRBD1 matches at 7 bases. This CDR3 has 15 residues. Per germline, CDR1 MDHEN and CDR2 SYDVKM. V gave up 5 bases and J gave up 7 bases; unmatched junction bases: 11. The CDR3 region is CASSAIDRALQPQHF. CDR3 sequence (DNA): TGTGCCAGCAGTGCGATTGACAGGGCCCTGCAGCCCCAGCATTTT.

J is TRBJ1-2 and V is TRBV18; D is ambiguous. Germline CDR1 and CDR2: KGHSH and LQKENI. The CDR3 is 11 amino acids. V lost 6 bases, J lost 4 bases, and 6 bases lay in between. The CDR3 protein is CASSSSYGYTF. The DNA of the CDR3 is TGTGCCAGCTCGTCTAGCTATGGCTACACCTTC. The whole variable domain, remainder taken from reference TRBV18 and TRBJ1-2, is NAGVMQNPRHLVRRRGQEARLRCSPMKGHSHVYWYRQLPEEGLKFMVYLQKENIIDESGMPKERFSAEFPKEGPSILRIQQVVRGDSAAYFCASSSSYGYTFGSGTRLTVV.

The J gene is TRBJ1-5, the V gene TRBV27, with TRBD1 matching 10 bases. The CDR3 spans 18 residues. Germline trimming cut 5 bases from V and 0 bases from J; bases unmatched to any gene: 10. Germline loops: CDR1 MNHEY, CDR2 SMNVEV (reference sequence). The CDR3 DNA reads TGTGCCAGCAGTAGGGGACAGGGGAGAGCTTATAGCAATCAGCCCCAGCATTTT. It specifies CASSRGQGRAYSNQPQHF.

V is TRBV11-2 and J is TRBJ2-3; D gene ambiguous. The V end lost 4 bases, the J end lost 4 bases, and 15 bases lay between the germline ends. The length of the CDR3 is 15 residues. CDR1 and CDR2 from the germline V gene are SGHAT and FQNNGV. CDR3 sequence: CASSSEVGWSDTQYF. In nucleotides, the CDR3 is TGTGCCAGCAGCTCAGAGGTAGGGTGGTCAGATACGCAGTATTTT.

The V gene is TRBV20-1, the J gene TRBJ1-3; D gene unclear. Germline V gene data show CDR1 as DFQATT and CDR2 as SNEGSKA (reference sequence). CDR3 length: 11 residues. CDR3 sequence: CSGRTGNTIYF. CDR3 nucleotides: TGCTCCGGCCGTACCGGAAACACCATATATTTT.

The chain is built from TRBV5-1 and TRBJ2-3; 7 bases line up with TRBD1. The CDR3 extends over 17 amino acids. Germline lookup yields CDR1 SGHRS and CDR2 YFSETQ. The J segment lost 0 bases and the V segment lost 0 bases, leaving 7 bases of the junction unmatched. The CDR3 here is CASSLGQQGPSTDTQYF. As DNA, the CDR3 is TGCGCCAGCAGCTTGGGCCAACAGGGGCCCAGCACAGATACGCAGTATTTT.

The genes are TRBV11-2 and TRBJ2-7; 13 bases are a match to TRBD2. Unmatched junction bases numbered 11, after V lost 4 bases and J lost 5 bases. The CDR3 is 17 residues long. Looked up from germline, CDR1 is SGHAT and CDR2 is FQNNGV. CDR3 residues: CASSWPLRTSGRDEQYF. CDR3 nucleotides: TGTGCCAGCAGCTGGCCCCTCCGGACTAGCGGGAGAGACGAGCAGTACTTC.

CDR3 sequence: CASRGVSYEQYF. DNA for the CDR3: TGTGCCAGCAGGGGGGTCTCCTACGAGCAGTACTTC. V is TRBV28 and J is TRBJ2-7; either TRBD1 or TRBD2 may supply D (5 bases each). Trimming left V 6 bases short and J 0 bases short, with 6 bases between. The germline V gene encodes CDR1 MDHEN and CDR2 SYDVKM. There are 12 residues in the CDR3.

V usage is TRBV29-1 and J usage is TRBJ2-7; D unresolved. The V and J ends lost 0 bases and 5 bases respectively, with 5 bases between them. This CDR3 comprises 11 residues. CDR1 is SQVTM, CDR2 ANQGSEA, per germline. As DNA, the CDR3 is TGCAGCGTTGAAGATGCTCACGAGCAGTACTTC. Translation gives CSVEDAHEQYF.

V usage is TRBV5-1 and J usage is TRBJ2-7; 9 bases align to TRBD1. CDR3 length: 16 residues. Looked up from germline, CDR1 is SGHRS and CDR2 is YFSETQ. V trimming: 3 bases; J trimming: 5 bases; junction bases outside the gene matches: 12. CDR3 nucleotide sequence: TGCGCCAGCAGCTCCCGTCCTAGGGACAGGGCGCACGAGCAGTACTTC. It codes for CASSSRPRDRAHEQYF.

J is TRBJ2-3 and V is TRBV11-1, with no clear D. CDR3 length: 15 residues. Germline V gene data show CDR1 as SGHAT and CDR2 as FQDESV (reference sequence). V was cut by 2 bases and J by 0 bases, with 9 bases left in between. CDR3 protein: CASSLSAPSTDTQYF. In DNA, the CDR3 is TGTGCCAGCAGCTTATCCGCGCCAAGCACAGATACGCAGTATTTT.

V usage is TRBV27 and J usage is TRBJ1-5; TRBD1 matches 7 bases. The CDR3 runs to 18 residues. Germline CDR1 MNHEY, CDR2 SMNVEV (reference sequence). Trimming cost V 4 bases and J 5 bases; bases outside gene matches: 17. The CDR3 DNA is TGTGCCAGCAGTTCAAACCGCACACGGACAGGTGGACATCAGCCCCAGCATTTT. Translating gives CASSSNRTRTGGHQPQHF.

This clone occurred once. An end of the junction differs from the germline gene, which may be a read error. The CDR3 DNA sequence: TGTGCCAGCAGCACCTCCTACGAGCGGTACTTC. Protein product: CASSTSYERYF. This rearrangement joins TRBV7-2 to TRBJ2-7, with D uncertain. Germline values: CDR1 SGHTA, CDR2 FQGNSA. The CDR3 sequence is 11 residues long.

The chain recombines TRBV11-2 with TRBJ2-5, with 13 bases aligning to TRBD2. Trimming removed 6 bases from V and 10 bases from J; junction bases left unmatched: 8. The CDR3 is 14 residues long. Germline values: CDR1 SGHAT, CDR2 FQNNGV. The CDR3 DNA reads as TGTGCCAGCAGAACCGGGACTAGCGGGATACACCAGTACTTC. It codes for CASRTGTSGIHQYF.